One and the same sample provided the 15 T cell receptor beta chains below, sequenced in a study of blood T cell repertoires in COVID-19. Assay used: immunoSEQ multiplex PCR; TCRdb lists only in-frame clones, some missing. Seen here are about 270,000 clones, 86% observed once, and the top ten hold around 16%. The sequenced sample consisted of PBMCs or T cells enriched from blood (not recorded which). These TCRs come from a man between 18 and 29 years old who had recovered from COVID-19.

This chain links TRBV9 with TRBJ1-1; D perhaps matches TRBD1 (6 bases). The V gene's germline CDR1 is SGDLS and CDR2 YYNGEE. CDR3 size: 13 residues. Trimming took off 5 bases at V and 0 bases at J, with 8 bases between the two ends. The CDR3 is CASRGDMNTEAFF. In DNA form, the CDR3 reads TGTGCCAGCAGGGGGGACATGAACACTGAAGCTTTCTTT. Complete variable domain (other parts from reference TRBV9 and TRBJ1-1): DSGVTQTPKHLITATGQRVTLRCSPRSGDLSVYWYQQSLDQGLQFLIQYYNGEERAKGNILERFSAQQFPDLHSELNLSSLELGDSALYFCASRGDMNTEAFFGQGTRLTVV.

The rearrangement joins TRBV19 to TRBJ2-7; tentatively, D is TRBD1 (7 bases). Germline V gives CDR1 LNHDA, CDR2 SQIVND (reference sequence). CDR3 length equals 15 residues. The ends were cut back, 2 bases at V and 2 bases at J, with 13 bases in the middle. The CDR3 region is CASSILGGQPYEQYF. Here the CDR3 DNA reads TGTGCCAGTAGTATATTGGGGGGACAGCCCTACGAGCAGTACTTC.

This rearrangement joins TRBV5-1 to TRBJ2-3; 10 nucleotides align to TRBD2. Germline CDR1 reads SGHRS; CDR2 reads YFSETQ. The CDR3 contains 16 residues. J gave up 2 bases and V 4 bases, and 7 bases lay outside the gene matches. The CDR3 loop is CASSPNSGGPTDTQYF. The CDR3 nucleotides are TGCGCCAGCAGCCCAAATAGCGGGGGGCCCACAGATACGCAGTATTTT.

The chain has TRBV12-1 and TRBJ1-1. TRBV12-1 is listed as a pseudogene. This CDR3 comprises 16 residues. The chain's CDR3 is CASSFVIRRASTEAFF. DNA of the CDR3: TGTGCCAGCAGCTTTGTCATTCGGCGGGCGAGTACTGAAGCTTTCTTT.

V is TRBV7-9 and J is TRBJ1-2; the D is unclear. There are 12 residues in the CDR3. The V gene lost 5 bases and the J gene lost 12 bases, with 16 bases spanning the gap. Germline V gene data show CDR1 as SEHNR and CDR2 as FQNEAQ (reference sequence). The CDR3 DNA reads TGTGCCAGCAGCGAAGGGAGCCGGGTCAACACCTTC. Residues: CASSEGSRVNTF. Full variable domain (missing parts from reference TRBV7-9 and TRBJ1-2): DTGVSQNPRHKITKRGQNVTFRCDPISEHNRLYWYRQTLGQGPEFLTYFQNEAQLEKSRLLSDRFSAERPKGSFSTLEIQRTEQGDSAMYLCASSEGSRVNTFGSGTRLTVV.

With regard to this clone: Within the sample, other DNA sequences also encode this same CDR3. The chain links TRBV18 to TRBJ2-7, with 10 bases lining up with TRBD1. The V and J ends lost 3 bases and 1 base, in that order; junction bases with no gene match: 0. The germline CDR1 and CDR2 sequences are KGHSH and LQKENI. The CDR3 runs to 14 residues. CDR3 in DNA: TGTGCCAGCTCACCGGACAGGGGGTCCTACGAGCAGTACTTC. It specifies CASSPDRGSYEQYF.

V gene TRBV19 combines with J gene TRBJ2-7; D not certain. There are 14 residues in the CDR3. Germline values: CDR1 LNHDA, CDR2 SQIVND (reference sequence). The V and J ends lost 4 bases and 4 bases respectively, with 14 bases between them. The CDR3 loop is CASSKTLAGYEQYF. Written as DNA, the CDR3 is TGTGCCAGTAGTAAAACTCTCGCCGGGTACGAGCAGTACTTC.

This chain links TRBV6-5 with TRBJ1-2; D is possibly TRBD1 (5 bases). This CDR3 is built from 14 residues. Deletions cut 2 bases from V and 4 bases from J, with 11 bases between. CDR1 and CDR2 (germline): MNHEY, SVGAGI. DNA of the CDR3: TGTGCCAGCAGTTACGGCAGGGCGAGCTATGGCTACACCTTC. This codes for CASSYGRASYGYTF.

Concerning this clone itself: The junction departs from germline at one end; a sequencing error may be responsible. The CDR3: CASNHGTGGNYEQYF. The DNA of the CDR3 is TGTGCTAGCAACCATGGGACAGGGGGCAACTACGAGCAGTACTTC. The rearrangement links TRBV7-7 to TRBJ2-7; 12 nucleotides align to TRBD1. CDR3 length: 15 residues. Germline loops: CDR1 SSHAT, CDR2 FNYEAQ (reference sequence).

The CDR3 reads CASSLSGSDEQYF. CDR3 DNA: TGTGCCAGCTCACTGAGCGGAAGTGACGAGCAGTACTTC. The chain uses TRBV18 and TRBJ2-7; TRBD2 might be the D (5 bases). V dropped 4 bases and J dropped 5 bases, with 12 bases sitting between them. The CDR3 consists of 13 residues. In germline, CDR1 is KGHSH, CDR2 LQKENI.

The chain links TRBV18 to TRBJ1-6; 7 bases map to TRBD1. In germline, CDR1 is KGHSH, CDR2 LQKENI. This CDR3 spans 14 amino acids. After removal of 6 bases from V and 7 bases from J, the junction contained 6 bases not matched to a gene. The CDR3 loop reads CASSPGQPNSPLHF. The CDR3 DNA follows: TGTGCCAGCTCCCCGGGACAGCCCAATTCACCCCTCCACTTT.

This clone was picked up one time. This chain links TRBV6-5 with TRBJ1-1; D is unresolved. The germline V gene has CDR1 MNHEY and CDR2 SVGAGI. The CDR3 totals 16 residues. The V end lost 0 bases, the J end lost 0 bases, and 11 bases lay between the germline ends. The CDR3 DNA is TGTGCCAGCAGTTACTCGAGGGCAGACCTGAACACTGAAGCTTTCTTT. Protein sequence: CASSYSRADLNTEAFF.

CDR3 in amino acids: CAWSGNRVVSYEQYF. As DNA, the CDR3 is TGTGCCTGGAGTGGAAACAGGGTAGTCTCCTACGAGCAGTACTTC. V and J are TRBV30 and TRBJ2-7; a possible D gene is TRBD1 (6 bases). The V end lost 1 base, the J end lost 0 bases, and 13 bases lay between the germline ends. The germline gives CDR1 GTSNPN, CDR2 SVGIG (reference sequence). The CDR3 length is 15 residues.

The CDR3 DNA follows: TGCGCCAGCAGTGAAGAGGGGGTAGGGGATCAGCCCCAGCATTTT. Translation: CASSEEGVGDQPQHF. V usage is TRBV10-2 and J usage is TRBJ1-5; tentative D call: TRBD1 (6 bases). Trimming took off 3 bases at V and 5 bases at J, with 14 bases between the two ends. CDR1 is WSHSY, CDR2 SAAADI, per germline. This CDR3 spans 15 amino acids.

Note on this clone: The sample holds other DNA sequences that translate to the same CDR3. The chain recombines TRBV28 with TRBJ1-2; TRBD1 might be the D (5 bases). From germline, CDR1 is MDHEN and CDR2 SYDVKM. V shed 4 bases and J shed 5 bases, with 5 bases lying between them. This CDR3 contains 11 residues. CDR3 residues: CASSSGYGYTF. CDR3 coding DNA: TGTGCCAGCAGTTCAGGGTATGGCTACACCTTC.